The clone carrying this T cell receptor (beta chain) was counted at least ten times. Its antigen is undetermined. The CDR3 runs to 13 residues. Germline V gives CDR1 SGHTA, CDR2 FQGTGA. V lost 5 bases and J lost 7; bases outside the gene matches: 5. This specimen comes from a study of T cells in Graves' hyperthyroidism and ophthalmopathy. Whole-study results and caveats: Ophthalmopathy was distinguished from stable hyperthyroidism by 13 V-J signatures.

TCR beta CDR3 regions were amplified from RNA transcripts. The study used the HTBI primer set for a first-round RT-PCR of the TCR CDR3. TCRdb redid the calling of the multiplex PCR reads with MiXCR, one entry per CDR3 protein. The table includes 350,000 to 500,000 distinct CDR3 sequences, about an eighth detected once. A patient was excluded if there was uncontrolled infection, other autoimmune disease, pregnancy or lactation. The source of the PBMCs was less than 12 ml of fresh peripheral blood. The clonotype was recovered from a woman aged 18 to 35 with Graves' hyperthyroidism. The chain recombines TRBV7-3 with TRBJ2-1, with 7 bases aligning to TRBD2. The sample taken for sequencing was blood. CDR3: CASSTVGGNEQFF. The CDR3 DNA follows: TGTGCCAGCAGCACGGTGGGGGGGAATGAGCAGTTCTTC. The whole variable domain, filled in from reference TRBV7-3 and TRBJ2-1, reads GAGVSQTPSNKVTEKGKYVELRCDPISGHTALYWYRQSLGQGPEFLIYFQGTGAADDSGLPNDRFFAVRPEGSVSTLKIQRTERGDSAVYLCASSTVGGNEQFFGPGTRLTVL.